This T cell receptor (beta chain) was sequenced during a study of blood T cell repertoires in COVID-19. The method was immunoSEQ multiplex PCR; TCRdb's version includes in-frame clones alone and lacks a portion of them. The sample has about 160,000 clones; around 92% are singletons. Trimming cost V 5 bases and J 8 bases; bases outside gene matches: 14. The CDR3 runs 16 residues. Germline V gives CDR1 SGHAT, CDR2 FQNNGV. The rearrangement joins TRBV11-2 to TRBJ2-4; 8 positions match TRBD2. The receptor was derived from a man aged 30 to 39 with COVID-19, enrolled during active disease. Material: peripheral blood. The DNA for the CDR3 is TGTGCCAGCAGCGGGGTTAGCGGGGCAAGGGGTGACATTCAGTACTTC. Its protein is CASSGVSGARGDIQYF.